This T cell receptor beta chain was retrieved from a study of cytomegalovirus exposure and HLA in healthy donors. Findings of the study overall: The only immune exposure information that was available was CMV serostatus. In an earlier analysis, most TCR beta V segments were productive about 90% or about 30% of the time. The authors later found most CMV-associated TCR beta chains appeared HLA-restricted.

With respect to this clone: Its antigen is unidentified.

The PCR made use of 60 Vbeta and 13 Jbeta primers. Clones were sequenced by immunoSEQ multiplex PCR, and TCRdb holds only the in-frame ones, with some missing. Of more than 140,000 clones listed, approximately 80% were seen once; the top ten hold about 5.6%. Donors likely had unrecorded immune exposures despite being nominally healthy when sampled. Germline-derived CDR1 and CDR2 are KGHSH and LQKENI. Trimming took 6 bases from V and 0 from J, leaving 20 bases between them. This CDR3 contains 18 residues. The receptor comes from a man between 25 and 39 years old in good health and CMV-seropositive. Sequencing was carried out using PBMCs. The rearrangement links TRBV18 to TRBJ2-2; tentatively, D is TRBD1 (8 bases). The CDR3 loop is CASSRTGGRGPNTGELFF. The DNA of the CDR3 is TGTGCCAGCTCTCGAACGGGAGGCAGGGGGCCGAACACCGGGGAGCTGTTTTTT.